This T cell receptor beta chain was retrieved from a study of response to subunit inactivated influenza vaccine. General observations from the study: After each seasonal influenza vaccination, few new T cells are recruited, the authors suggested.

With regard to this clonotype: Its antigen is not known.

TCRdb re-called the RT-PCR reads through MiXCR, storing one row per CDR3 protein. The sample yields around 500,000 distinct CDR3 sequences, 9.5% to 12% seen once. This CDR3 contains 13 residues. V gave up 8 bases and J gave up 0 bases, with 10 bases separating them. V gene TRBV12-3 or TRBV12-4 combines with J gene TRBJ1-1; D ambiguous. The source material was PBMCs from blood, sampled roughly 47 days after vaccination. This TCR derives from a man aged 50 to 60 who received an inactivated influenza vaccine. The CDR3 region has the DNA TGTGCCAGCGGGTCCAGGATGAACACTGAAGCTTTCTTT. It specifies CASGSRMNTEAFF.